This is a list of T cell receptor beta chains from one sample in a study of Ad26.COV2.S vaccination and SARS-CoV-2 variants. Sequencing used immunoSEQ multiplex PCR; TCRdb keeps in-frame clones, though not all of them. The repertoire includes 350,000 to 450,000 clones, more than 75% of them detected once, and 2.5% to 3.5% sits in the top ten. The sample was peripheral blood, taken in a trial of Ad26.COV2.S vaccine versus placebo. These receptors all stem from a person between 18 and 60 years old who received the Ad26.COV2.S COVID-19 vaccine or a placebo. Both conserved end residues are part of each CDR3. A D gene is named only where the DNA matches it firmly.

>TRBV24-1|TRBJ1-1|.
CATSDQGNGNTEAFF
TGTGCCACCAGTGATCAGGGAAACGGGAACACTGAAGCTTTCTTT
>TRBV10-3|TRBJ1-5|TRBD1
CAISAYGTGINQPQHF
TGTGCCATCAGTGCCTACGGGACAGGGATTAATCAGCCCCAGCATTTT
>TRBV9|TRBJ2-2|TRBD1
CASSARDRLNTGELFF
TGTGCCAGCAGCGCCCGGGACAGACTGAACACCGGGGAGCTGTTTTTT
>TRBV11-2|TRBJ2-6|.
CASSRGGLGANVLTF
TGTGCCAGCAGTCGCGGAGGGCTTGGGGCCAACGTCCTGACTTTC
>TRBV5-4|TRBJ2-1|TRBD2
CASRLAGGRGQFF
TGTGCCAGCCGACTAGCGGGGGGACGGGGGCAGTTCTTC
>TRBV9|TRBJ2-6|.
CASSVVDGAAQSGANVLTF
TGTGCCAGCAGCGTAGTTGACGGTGCCGCGCAATCTGGGGCCAACGTCCTGACTTTC
>TRBV11-2|TRBJ1-1|.
CASSLDPRIGGAFF
TGTGCCAGCAGCTTAGATCCCCGCATTGGTGGAGCTTTCTTT
>TRBV19|TRBJ1-1|.
CASSMSSLRGESGTEAFF
TGTGCCAGTAGTATGTCTTCGTTAAGGGGGGAGTCGGGCACTGAAGCTTTCTTT
>TRBV27|TRBJ2-7|.
CASSYRGGREQYF
TGTGCCAGCAGTTACAGGGGGGGTCGCGAGCAGTACTTC
>TRBV24-1|TRBJ2-5|TRBD2
CATSDPRGGQETQYF
TGTGCCACCAGTGATCCGCGGGGGGGCCAGGAGACCCAGTACTTC